This TCR beta chain was obtained from a study of chemoradiotherapy in HPV16-positive cancers (dated by TCRdb to between 2021 and 2024). Regarding the study in general: Candidate HPV-specific T-cell clones and common TCR motifs were defined through functional T-cell assays on cells from a couple of HPV16-positive patients. The candidate HPV-specific TCRs and motifs were subsequently tracked in TCR repertoires obtained from roughly 85 patients with HPV-related cancers. The study asked whether T-cell immunity against the HPV oncoproteins E6 and E7 changes during chemoradiotherapy and whether it affects survival.

The CDR3 contains 14 residues, cysteine and phenylalanine counted. The CDR3 DNA has 42 bases and is translated from base 1. CDR1 SGDLS and CDR2 YYNGEE were looked up in the germline V gene. V sheds 4 bases and J sheds 3 bases, leaving 12 bases between their ends. To note about this clone: Its recognized antigen is unknown. Base qualities were left out, and no much larger clone turns up one base away.

The library came from the immunoSEQ multiplex PCR assay. TCRdb carries this immuneACCESS record with in-frame sequences only. Its versions omit some clonotypes, under half of them owing to an unresolved V gene in the studies checked, with the rest unexplained. In all, the sample holds tens of thousands of clones, and approximately 83% of those were seen once. Jointly, the top ten make up 3.5% to 6% of the sample. Study-wide conclusions, independent of this receptor: In HPV16-positive patients, expansion of HPV-responsive T cells during chemoradiotherapy was found to be associated with improved recurrence-free survival. The survival association was reported for HPV16-positive patients, and the functional definition of HPV-specific T cells was derived from only a couple of HPV16-positive patients. Expansion of candidate HPV-specific clones and E7-related TCR motifs was observed in the tumor microenvironment during treatment, whereas no such expansion was observed for non-HPV-specific T cells.

Repertoires were sampled multiple times during chemoradiotherapy, which allowed clonal expansion in the tumor microenvironment to be followed. The material sequenced was blood, taken from a patient who underwent chemoradiotherapy. The chain is made from TRBV9 and TRBJ2-3; the D gene is perhaps TRBD1, from 6 matching bases. This TCR came from a human donor with HPV-associated anogenital cancer. This receptor has the CDR3 CASSSHRVTDTQYF. The DNA is TGTGCCAGCAGCTCCCACAGGGTAACAGATACGCAGTATTTT. The entire variable domain, with the stretches around the CDR3 drawn from the reference TRBV9 and TRBJ2-3 proteins, is DSGVTQTPKHLITATGQRVTLRCSPRSGDLSVYWYQQSLDQGLQFLIQYYNGEERAKGNILERFSAQQFPDLHSELNLSSLELGDSALYFCASSSHRVTDTQYFGPGTRLTVL.